This T cell receptor (beta chain) was documented in a study of early T cells in non-severe SARS-CoV-2 infection. About the study: Chains from this unsorted whole-blood bulk RNA could not be paired.

The CDR3 sequence is 15 residues long. TCRdb re-analysed the 5' RACE reads in MiXCR, keeping a single row per CDR3 protein. The sample has fewer than 85,000 distinct CDR3 sequences; approximately 12% are singletons. There are many counts of this clonotype. This receptor was identified in an adult who was a healthcare worker with PCR-confirmed SARS-CoV-2 infection or an uninfected control (not recorded which). V usage is TRBV21-1 and J usage is TRBJ2-7. TRBV21-1 is a recognized pseudogene. The sequencing input was whole blood. As DNA, the CDR3 is TGTGCCAGCAGCAAAGGCGCTCGGCTAACCTACGAGCAGTACTTC. This codes for CASSKGARLTYEQYF.